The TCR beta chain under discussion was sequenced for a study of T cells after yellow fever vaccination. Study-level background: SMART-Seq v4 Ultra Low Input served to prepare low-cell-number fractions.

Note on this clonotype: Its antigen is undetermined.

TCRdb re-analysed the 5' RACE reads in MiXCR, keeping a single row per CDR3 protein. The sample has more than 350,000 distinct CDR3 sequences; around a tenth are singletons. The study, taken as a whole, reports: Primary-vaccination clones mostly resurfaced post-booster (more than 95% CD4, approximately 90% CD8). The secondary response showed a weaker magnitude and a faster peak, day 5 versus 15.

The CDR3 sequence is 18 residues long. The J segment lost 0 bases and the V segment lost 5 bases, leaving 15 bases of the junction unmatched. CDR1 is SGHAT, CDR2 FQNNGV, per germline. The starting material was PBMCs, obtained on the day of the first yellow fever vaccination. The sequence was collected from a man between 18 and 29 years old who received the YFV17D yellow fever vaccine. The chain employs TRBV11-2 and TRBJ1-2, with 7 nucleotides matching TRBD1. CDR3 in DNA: TGTGCCAGCAGCACAACAATCCGGGGACAGATGACTAACTATGGCTACACCTTC. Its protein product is CASSTTIRGQMTNYGYTF.